A selection of T cell receptor beta chains follows, all from one sample in a study of T cells in Graves' hyperthyroidism and ophthalmopathy. TCRdb processed the multiplex PCR reads anew with MiXCR; each CDR3 protein has one entry. The table includes 360,000 or so distinct CDR3 sequences, around 15% detected once. Sequenced: blood. Receptor source: a woman in her sixties with Graves' ophthalmopathy. Each CDR3 is given with its conserved first and last residue.

>TRBJ1-2|TRBV20-1
CSARLTGGWGYGYTF
>TRBJ2-3|TRBV30
CAWSETGADTQYF
>TRBJ1-2|TRBV5-6
CASSFGDNGYTF
>TRBJ1-4|TRBV19
CASVTGFANEKLFF
>TRBJ2-1|TRBV20-1
CSAREINEQFF
>TRBJ2-5|TRBV6-1
CASTTTGIKETQYF
>TRBJ1-1|TRBV11-2
CASSFGGASTEAFF
>TRBJ2-1|TRBV19
CASSPPGYYNEQFF
>TRBJ2-7|TRBV6-2/TRBV6-3
CASSQGQAGTYEQYF
>TRBJ1-1|TRBV7-6
CASSTEPDTEAFF
>TRBJ2-3|TRBV9
CASSVGQGLLSTDTQYF
>TRBJ2-7|TRBV19
CASSKGGHSSYEQYF
>TRBJ2-5|TRBV11-2
CASSSPRPSGETQYF
>TRBJ2-1|TRBV3-1
CASSQIAGRFNEQFF
>TRBJ2-7|TRBV2
CASQSGGRTYEQYF